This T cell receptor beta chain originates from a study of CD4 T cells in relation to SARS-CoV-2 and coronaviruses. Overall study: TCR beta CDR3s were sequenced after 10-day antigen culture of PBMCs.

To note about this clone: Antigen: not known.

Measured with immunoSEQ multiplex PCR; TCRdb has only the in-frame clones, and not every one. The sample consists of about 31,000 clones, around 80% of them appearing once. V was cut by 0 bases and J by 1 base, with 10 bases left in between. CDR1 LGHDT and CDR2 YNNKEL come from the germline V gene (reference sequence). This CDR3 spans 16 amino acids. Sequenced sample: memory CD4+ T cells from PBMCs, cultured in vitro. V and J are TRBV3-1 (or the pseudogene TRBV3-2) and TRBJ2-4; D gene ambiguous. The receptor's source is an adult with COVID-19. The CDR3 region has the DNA TGTGCCAGCAGCCAAGATTTTATGAAGGCCAAAAACATTCAGTACTTC. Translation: CASSQDFMKAKNIQYF.